This record concerns one T cell receptor beta chain sequence. Its antigen remains unidentified. The individuals used as controls were healthy donors who had been matched for both age and sex. TEMRA cells underwent FACS enrichment and CD8+ and CD4+ T cells underwent negative isolation. The data belong to a study of CD8 T cells in Susac syndrome. Study-wide findings and caveats: Regarding the TCR sequencing and HLA analysis, the study admitted that a relatively small number of individuals were involved.

The length of the CDR3 is 14 residues. V was pared by 5 bases and J by 2 bases, with 13 bases between. The germline CDR1 and CDR2 sequences are DFQATT and SNEGSKA (reference sequence). When the RNA was reverse transcribed, random hexamers were used with an input of 0.5 to 1 ug. TCRdb reprocessed the immunoSEQ multiplex PCR reads with MiXCR, giving one entry per CDR3 protein. The top ten clones hold around 0.15% of a sample with over 95,000 distinct CDR3 sequences, roughly 91% of them seen once. This TCR was sampled from a human donor in good health. The sequenced material came from CD4+ T cells from PBMCs. The chain couples TRBV20-1 to TRBJ1-5; D call uncertain. The DNA for the CDR3 is TGCAGTGCTCCCGGCCGGTCCGGCAATCAGCCCCAGCATTTT. It encodes CSAPGRSGNQPQHF.